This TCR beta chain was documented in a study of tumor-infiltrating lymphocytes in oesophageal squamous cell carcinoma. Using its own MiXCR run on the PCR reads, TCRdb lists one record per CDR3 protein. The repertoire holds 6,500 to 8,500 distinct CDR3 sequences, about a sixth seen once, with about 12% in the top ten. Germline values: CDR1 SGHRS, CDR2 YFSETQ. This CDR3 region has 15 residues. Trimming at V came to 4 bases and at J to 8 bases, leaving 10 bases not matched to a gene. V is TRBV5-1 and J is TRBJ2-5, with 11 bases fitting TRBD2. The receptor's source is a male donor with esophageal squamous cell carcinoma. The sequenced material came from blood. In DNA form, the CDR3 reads TGCGCCAGCAGCAAGGAGGTTAGCGGGGGGGCAACCCAGTACTTC. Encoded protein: CASSKEVSGGATQYF.